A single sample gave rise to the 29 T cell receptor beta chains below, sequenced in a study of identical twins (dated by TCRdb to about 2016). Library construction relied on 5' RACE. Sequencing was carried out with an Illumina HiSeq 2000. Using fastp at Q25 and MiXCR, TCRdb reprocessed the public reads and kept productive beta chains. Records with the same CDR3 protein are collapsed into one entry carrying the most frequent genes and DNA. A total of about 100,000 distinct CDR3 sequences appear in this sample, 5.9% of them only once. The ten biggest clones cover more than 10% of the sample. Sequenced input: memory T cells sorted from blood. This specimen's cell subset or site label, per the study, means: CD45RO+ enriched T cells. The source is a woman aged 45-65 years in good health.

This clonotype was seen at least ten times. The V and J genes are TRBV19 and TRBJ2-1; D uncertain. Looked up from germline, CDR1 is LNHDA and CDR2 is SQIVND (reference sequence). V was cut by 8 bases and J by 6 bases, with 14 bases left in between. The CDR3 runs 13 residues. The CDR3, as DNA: TGTGCCAGTCCACAAACCCACCTCAATGAGCAGTTCTTC. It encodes CASPQTHLNEQFF.

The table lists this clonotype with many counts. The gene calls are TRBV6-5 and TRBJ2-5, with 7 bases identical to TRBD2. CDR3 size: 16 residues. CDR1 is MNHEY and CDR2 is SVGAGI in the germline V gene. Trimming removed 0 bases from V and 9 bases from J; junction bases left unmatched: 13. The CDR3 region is CASSYSNSIGGMAQYF. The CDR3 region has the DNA TGTGCCAGCAGTTACTCGAACTCCATCGGGGGGATGGCCCAGTACTTC.

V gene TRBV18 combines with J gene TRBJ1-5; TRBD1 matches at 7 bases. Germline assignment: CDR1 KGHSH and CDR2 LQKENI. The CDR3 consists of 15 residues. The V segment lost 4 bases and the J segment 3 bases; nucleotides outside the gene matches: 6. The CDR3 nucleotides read TGTGCCAGCTCACTGTCCCAGGGGGACAATCAGCCCCAGCATTTT. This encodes CASSLSQGDNQPQHF.

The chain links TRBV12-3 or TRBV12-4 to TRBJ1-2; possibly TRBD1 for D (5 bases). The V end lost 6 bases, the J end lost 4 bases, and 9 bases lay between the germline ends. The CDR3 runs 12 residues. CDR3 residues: CASRQESYGYTF. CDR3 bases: TGTGCCAGCAGACAGGAGAGCTATGGCTACACCTTC.

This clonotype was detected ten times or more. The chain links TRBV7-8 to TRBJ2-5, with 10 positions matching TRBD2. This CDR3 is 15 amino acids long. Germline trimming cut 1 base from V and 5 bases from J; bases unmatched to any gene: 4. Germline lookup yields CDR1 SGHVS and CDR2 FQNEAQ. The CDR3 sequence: CASSLGPAGGETQYF. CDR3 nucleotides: TGTGCCAGCAGCTTAGGTCCAGCGGGAGGGGAGACCCAGTACTTC.

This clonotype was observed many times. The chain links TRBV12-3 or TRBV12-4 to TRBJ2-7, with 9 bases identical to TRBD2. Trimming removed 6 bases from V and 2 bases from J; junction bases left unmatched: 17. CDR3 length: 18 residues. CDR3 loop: CASSPVWLAGRRAYEQYF. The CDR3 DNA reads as TGTGCCAGCAGCCCTGTGTGGCTAGCGGGAAGACGGGCCTACGAGCAGTACTTC.

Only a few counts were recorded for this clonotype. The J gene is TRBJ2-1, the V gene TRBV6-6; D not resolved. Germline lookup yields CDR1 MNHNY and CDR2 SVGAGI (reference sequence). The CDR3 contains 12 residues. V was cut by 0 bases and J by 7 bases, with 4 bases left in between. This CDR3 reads CASSYSGNEQFF. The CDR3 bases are TGTGCCAGCAGTTACTCTGGGAATGAGCAGTTCTTC.

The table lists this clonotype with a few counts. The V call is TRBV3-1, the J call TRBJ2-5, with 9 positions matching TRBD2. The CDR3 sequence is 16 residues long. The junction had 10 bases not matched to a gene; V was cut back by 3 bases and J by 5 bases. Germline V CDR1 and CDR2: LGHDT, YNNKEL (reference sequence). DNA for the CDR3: TGTGCCAGCAGCCACGGGCCTAGCGGGAAACTTGAGACCCAGTACTTC. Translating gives CASSHGPSGKLETQYF.

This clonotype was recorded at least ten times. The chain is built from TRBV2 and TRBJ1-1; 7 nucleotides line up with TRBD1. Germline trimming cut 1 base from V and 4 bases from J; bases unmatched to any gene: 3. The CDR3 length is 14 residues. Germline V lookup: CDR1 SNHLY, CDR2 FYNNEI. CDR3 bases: TGTGCCAGCAGTGAAGGCAGGGGGTTCACTGAAGCTTTCTTT. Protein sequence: CASSEGRGFTEAFF.

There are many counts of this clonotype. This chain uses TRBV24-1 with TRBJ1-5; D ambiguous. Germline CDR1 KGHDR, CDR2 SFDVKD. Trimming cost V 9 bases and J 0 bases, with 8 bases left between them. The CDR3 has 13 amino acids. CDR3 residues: CATSRNSNQPQHF. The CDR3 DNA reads TGTGCCACCTCAAGAAATAGCAATCAGCCCCAGCATTTT.

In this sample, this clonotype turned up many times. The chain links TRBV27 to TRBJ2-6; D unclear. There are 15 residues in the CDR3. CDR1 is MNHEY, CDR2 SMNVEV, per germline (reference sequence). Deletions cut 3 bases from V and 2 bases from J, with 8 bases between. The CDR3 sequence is CASSFRPAGANVLTF. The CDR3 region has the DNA TGTGCCAGCAGTTTCCGACCGGCTGGGGCCAACGTCCTGACTTTC. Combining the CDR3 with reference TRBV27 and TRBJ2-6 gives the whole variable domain EAQVTQNPRYLITVTGKKLTVTCSQNMNHEYMSWYRQDPGLGLRQIYYSMNVEVTDKGDVPEGYKVSRKEKRNFPLILESPSPNQTSLYFCASSFRPAGANVLTFGAGSRLTVL.

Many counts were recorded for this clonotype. CDR3 sequence (DNA): TGCAGCGTTGACGGAGAGTCTGGGGCCAACGTCCTGACTTTC. Translated: CSVDGESGANVLTF. The chain carries TRBV29-1 and TRBJ2-6, with D unclear. The germline V and J ends were trimmed by 3 bases and 1 base, with 7 bases remaining between them. The germline V gene has CDR1 SQVTM and CDR2 ANQGSEA. The CDR3 spans 14 residues.

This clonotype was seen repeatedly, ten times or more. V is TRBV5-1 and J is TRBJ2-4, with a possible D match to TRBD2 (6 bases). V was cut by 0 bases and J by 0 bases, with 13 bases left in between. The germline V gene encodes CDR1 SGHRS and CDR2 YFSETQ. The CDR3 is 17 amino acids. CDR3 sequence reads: CASSLATGVSAKNIQYF. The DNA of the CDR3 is TGCGCCAGCAGCTTGGCAACGGGGGTTTCAGCCAAAAACATTCAGTACTTC.

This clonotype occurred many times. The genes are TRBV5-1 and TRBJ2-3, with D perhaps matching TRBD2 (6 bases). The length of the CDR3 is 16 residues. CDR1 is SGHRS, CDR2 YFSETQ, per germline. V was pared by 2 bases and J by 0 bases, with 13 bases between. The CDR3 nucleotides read TGCGCCAGCAGCTTAGACGGGAGCAGAAGCACAGATACGCAGTATTTT. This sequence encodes CASSLDGSRSTDTQYF.

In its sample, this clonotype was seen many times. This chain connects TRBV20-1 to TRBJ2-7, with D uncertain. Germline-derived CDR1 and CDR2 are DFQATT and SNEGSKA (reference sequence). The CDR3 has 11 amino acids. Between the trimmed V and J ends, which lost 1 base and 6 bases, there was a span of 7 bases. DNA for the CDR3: TGCAGTGCTAGAGCGGGCAGCGAGCAGTACGTC. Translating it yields CSARAGSEQYV.

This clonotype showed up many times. The CDR3 nucleotides read TGCAGTGCTAGTGTGCAGGGGGTATATACGCAGTATTTT. This translates into CSASVQGVYTQYF. The chain employs TRBV20-1 and TRBJ2-3, with 7 bases identical to TRBD1. The length of the CDR3 is 13 residues. Germline CDR1 DFQATT, CDR2 SNEGSKA (reference sequence). V lost 3 bases to trimming and J lost 7 bases; unmatched junction nucleotides: 7.

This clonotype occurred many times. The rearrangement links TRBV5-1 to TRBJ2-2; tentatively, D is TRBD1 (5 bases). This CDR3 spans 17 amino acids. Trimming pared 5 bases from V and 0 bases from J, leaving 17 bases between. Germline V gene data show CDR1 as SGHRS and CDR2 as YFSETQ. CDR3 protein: CASRRGRDWPNTGELFF. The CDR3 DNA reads TGCGCCAGCAGAAGGGGCCGAGATTGGCCGAACACCGGGGAGCTGTTTTTT.

The CDR3 protein is CASSEIEGTTDTQYF. CDR3 bases: TGTGCCAGCAGTGAAATTGAGGGGACCACAGATACGCAGTATTTT. The chain employs TRBV6-1 and TRBJ2-3; D is perhaps TRBD1 or TRBD2 (5 bases each). The CDR3 contains 15 residues. Between the trimmed V and J ends, which lost 2 bases and 2 bases, there was a span of 11 bases. The germline CDR1 and CDR2 sequences are MNHNS and SASEGT.

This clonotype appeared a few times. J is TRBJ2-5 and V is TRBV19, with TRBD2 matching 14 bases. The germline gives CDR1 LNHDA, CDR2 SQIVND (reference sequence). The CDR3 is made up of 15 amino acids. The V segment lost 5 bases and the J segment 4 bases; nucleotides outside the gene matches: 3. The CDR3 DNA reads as TGTGCCAGTAGTGCGGGACTAGCGGGAGCAGAGACCCAGTACTTC. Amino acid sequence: CASSAGLAGAETQYF.

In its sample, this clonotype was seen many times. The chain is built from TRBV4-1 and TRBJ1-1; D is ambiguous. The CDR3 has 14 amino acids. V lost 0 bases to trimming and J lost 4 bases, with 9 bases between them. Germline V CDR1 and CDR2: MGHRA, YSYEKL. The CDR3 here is CASSQDPDLTEAFF. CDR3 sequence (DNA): TGCGCCAGCAGCCAAGACCCAGATCTCACTGAAGCTTTCTTT.

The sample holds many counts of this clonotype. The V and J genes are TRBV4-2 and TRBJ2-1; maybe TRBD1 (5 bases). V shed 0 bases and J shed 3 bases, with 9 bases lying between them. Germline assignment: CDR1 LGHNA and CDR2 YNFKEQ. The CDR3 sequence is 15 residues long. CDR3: CASSQEQGNYNEQFF. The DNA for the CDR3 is TGTGCCAGCAGCCAAGAGCAGGGAAACTACAATGAGCAGTTCTTC.

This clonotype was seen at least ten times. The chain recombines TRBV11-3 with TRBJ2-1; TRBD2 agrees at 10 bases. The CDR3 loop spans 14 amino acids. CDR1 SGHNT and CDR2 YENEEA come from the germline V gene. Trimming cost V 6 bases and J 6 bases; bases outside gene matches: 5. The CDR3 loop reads CASRAGGGRNEQFF. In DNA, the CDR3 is TGTGCCAGCAGAGCGGGAGGGGGTCGCAATGAGCAGTTCTTC.

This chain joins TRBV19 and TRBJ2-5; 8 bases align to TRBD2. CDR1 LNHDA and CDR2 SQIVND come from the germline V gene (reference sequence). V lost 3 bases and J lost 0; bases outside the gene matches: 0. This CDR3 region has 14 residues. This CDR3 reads CASSISGNQETQYF. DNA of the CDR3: TGTGCCAGTAGTATTAGCGGGAACCAAGAGACCCAGTACTTC.

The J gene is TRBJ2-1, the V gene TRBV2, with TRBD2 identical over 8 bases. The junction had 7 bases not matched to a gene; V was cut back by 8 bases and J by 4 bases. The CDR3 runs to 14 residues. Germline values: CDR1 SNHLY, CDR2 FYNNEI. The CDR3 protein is CASFSGSGYNEQFF. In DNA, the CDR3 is TGTGCCAGCTTCAGCGGGAGTGGGTACAATGAGCAGTTCTTC.

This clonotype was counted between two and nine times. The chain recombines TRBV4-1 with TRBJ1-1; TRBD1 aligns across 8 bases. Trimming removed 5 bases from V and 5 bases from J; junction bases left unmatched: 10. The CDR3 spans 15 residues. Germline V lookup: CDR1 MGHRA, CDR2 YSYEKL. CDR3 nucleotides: TGCGCCAGCAGCTCCGGAGACAGGGGAGGGACTGAAGCTTTCTTT. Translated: CASSSGDRGGTEAFF.

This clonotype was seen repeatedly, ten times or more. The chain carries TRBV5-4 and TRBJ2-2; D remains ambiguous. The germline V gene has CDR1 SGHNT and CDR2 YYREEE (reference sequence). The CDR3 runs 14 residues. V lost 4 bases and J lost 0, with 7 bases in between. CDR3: CASSPWANTGELFF. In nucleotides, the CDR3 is TGTGCCAGCAGCCCGTGGGCGAACACCGGGGAGCTGTTTTTT. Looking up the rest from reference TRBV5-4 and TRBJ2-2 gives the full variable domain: ETGVTQSPTHLIKTRGQQVTLRCSSQSGHNTVSWYQQALGQGPQFIFQYYREEENGRGNFPPRFSGLQFPNYSSELNVNALELDDSALYLCASSPWANTGELFFGEGSRLTVL.

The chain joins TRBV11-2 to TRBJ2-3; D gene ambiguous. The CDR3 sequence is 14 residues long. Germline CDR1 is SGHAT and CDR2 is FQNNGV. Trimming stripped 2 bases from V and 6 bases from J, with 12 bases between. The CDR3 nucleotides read TGTGCCAGCAGCTTATCCCCGACCGGGGATACGCAGTATTTT. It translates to CASSLSPTGDTQYF.

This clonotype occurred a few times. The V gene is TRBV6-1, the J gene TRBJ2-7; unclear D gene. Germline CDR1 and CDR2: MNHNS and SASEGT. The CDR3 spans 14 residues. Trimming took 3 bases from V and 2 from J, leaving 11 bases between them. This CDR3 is CASSETTVAYEQYV. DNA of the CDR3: TGTGCCAGCAGTGAGACGACTGTAGCCTACGAGCAGTACGTC.

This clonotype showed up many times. CDR3 residues: CASSLTLERGYYEQYF. For the CDR3, the DNA is TGTGCCAGCAGCTTGACCCTAGAGAGGGGTTACTACGAGCAGTACTTC. The chain uses TRBV7-8 and TRBJ2-7; possibly TRBD1 or TRBD2 for D (5 bases each). This CDR3 region has 16 residues. V was cut by 3 bases and J by 3 bases, with 18 bases left in between. Germline V gene sequence: CDR1 SGHVS, CDR2 FQNEAQ.